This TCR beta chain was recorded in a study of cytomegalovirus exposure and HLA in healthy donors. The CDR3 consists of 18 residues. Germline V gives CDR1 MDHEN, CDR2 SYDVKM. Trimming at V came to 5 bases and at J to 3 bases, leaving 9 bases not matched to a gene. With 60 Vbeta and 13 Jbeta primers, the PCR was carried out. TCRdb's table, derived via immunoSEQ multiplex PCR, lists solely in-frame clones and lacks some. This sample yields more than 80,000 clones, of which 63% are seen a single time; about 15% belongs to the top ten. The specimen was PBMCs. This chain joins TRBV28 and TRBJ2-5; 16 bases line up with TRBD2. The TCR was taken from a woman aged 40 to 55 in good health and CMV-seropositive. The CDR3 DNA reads TGTGCCAGCAGTACGGGACTAGCGGGAGGGCCGCTTAAAGAGACCCAGTACTTC. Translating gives CASSTGLAGGPLKETQYF.